This TCR beta chain was sequenced during a study of CD8 T cells in Susac syndrome. About 0.5 to 1 ug RNA was reverse transcribed with random hexamers. TCRdb re-analysed the immunoSEQ multiplex PCR reads in MiXCR, keeping a single row per CDR3 protein. The data contain approximately 300,000 distinct CDR3 sequences, roughly 85% of them seen just once; the ten biggest clones take up 0.21%. Sequencing targeted TCR beta in T cells from blood (CD8+ and CD4+). V lost 4 bases, J lost 3 bases, and 12 bases lay in between. The CDR3 covers 15 residues. CDR1 is SEHNR, CDR2 FQNEAQ, per germline (reference sequence).

This sequence joins TRBV7-9 and TRBJ1-4, with D tentatively TRBD1 (6 bases). Material: CD8+ T cells from PBMCs. This clonotype originated in a human donor with multiple sclerosis. CDR3 in amino acids: CASSSTGIANEKLFF. As DNA, the CDR3 is TGTGCCAGCAGCTCGACAGGCATAGCTAATGAAAAACTGTTTTTT.